These 32 T cell receptor beta chains were sequenced from one sample in a study of T cell clonality in common variable immunodeficiency. TCRdb's table, derived via immunoSEQ multiplex PCR, lists solely in-frame clones and lacks some. Singletons are absent from the sample, which has roughly 48,000 clones. Sequencing was done on a sample of peripheral blood mononuclear cells. These receptors came from a person aged 18-69 years in good health.

The CDR3: CASVIMGLGHDYTF. The CDR3 bases that were read are TGTGCCAGCGTTATAATGGGACTTGGCCATGAC. The chain links TRBV7-9 to TRBJ1-2; D perhaps matches TRBD1 (5 bases). The read falls 3 residues short of the CDR3 end, and the missing part is taken from the germline J gene. Germline assignment: CDR1 SEHNR and CDR2 FQNEAQ (reference sequence). This CDR3 comprises 14 residues.

The sample holds a few counts of this clone. The read ends 3 residues early relative to the CDR3; the germline J gene fills the gap. The chain links TRBV7-2 to TRBJ2-3; the match to TRBD1 covers 9 bases. Germline V gives CDR1 SGHTA, CDR2 FQGNSA. CDR3 size: 14 residues. The CDR3 sequence: CASSRQGVGETQYF. Incomplete CDR3 DNA: TGTGCCAGCAGCCGACAGGGGGTTGGGGAGACG.

There are many counts of this clone. The CDR3 end falls 3 residues outside the read, so it is completed with the germline J gene. This chain uses TRBV30 with TRBJ2-3, with a possible D match to TRBD2 (6 bases). CDR3 length: 16 residues. Germline V gene data show CDR1 as GTSNPN and CDR2 as SVGIG (reference sequence). V was clipped by 0 bases and J by 0 bases, with 13 bases between them. Partial CDR3 DNA: TGTGCCTGGAGTGTTAGGCGGGGCCTAAGCACAGATACG. Translation gives CAWSVRRGLSTDT. The whole CDR3 protein reads CAWSVRRGLSTDTQYF.

This clone was found many times. The CDR3 end falls 3 residues outside the read, so it is completed with the germline J gene. The chain links TRBV29-1 to TRBJ2-2; TRBD1 is a possible D gene (6 bases). Germline CDR1 is SQVTM and CDR2 is ANQGSEA. Between the trimmed V and J ends, which lost 7 bases and 3 bases, there was a span of 15 bases. The CDR3 is 14 amino acids. The covered CDR3 bases are TGCAGCGCTATGACACAGGGAGACACCGGGGAG. It encodes CSAMTQGDTGE. The whole CDR3 sequence is CSAMTQGDTGELFF.

At least ten counts were recorded for this clone. The read gets to within 3 residues of the CDR3 end, and the germline J gene fills in the rest. J is TRBJ2-6 and V is TRBV29-1; 9 bases are a match to TRBD1. Germline lookup yields CDR1 SQVTM and CDR2 ANQGSEA. The V gene end was trimmed by 5 bases and the J gene end by 4 bases; junction bases not matched to a gene: 9. The CDR3 runs to 16 residues. The CDR3 protein is CSVTQGAMGGANVLTF. The sequenced part of the CDR3 DNA is TGCAGCGTTACACAGGGGGCGATGGGGGGGGCCAACGTC. Full variable domain (outside the CDR3, taken from reference TRBV29-1 and TRBJ2-6): SAVISQKPSRDICQRGTSLTIQCQVDSQVTMMFWYRQQPGQSLTLIATANQGSEATYESGFVIDKFPISRPNLTFSTLTVSNMSPEDSSIYLCSVTQGAMGGANVLTFGAGSRLTVL.

This clone has a count of ten or more. Coverage ceases 3 residues before the CDR3 finishes, and the germline J gene fills in the end. The chain couples TRBV7-6 to TRBJ2-2; TRBD2 matches 7 bases. V lost 1 base and J lost 6; bases outside the gene matches: 8. The CDR3 consists of 16 residues. CDR1 and CDR2 (germline): SGHVS, FNYEAQ. This CDR3 is CASSLVPASGAGELFF. Partial CDR3 DNA: TGTGCCAGCAGCTTAGTCCCGGCTAGCGGCGCCGGGGAG. The variable domain in full, with the rest retrieved from reference TRBV7-6 and TRBJ2-2, is GAGVSQSPRYKVTKRGQDVALRCDPISGHVSLYWYRQALGQGPEFLTYFNYEAQQDKSGLPNDRFSAERPEGSISTLTIQRTEQRDSAMYRCASSLVPASGAGELFFGEGSRLTVL.

Points on this clone: The sequenced fragment ends 3 residues before the CDR3 boundary, so the rest is inferred from the germline J gene. The genes are TRBV20-1 and TRBJ2-1; D perhaps matches TRBD2 (6 bases). Germline V gives CDR1 DFQATT, CDR2 SNEGSKA (reference sequence). CDR3 length: 10 amino acids. CDR3 sequence: CRALGGEQFF. The CDR3 bases that were read are TGCAGGGCCCTGGGGGGTGAG.

A remark on this clone: The CDR3 end is not reached by the read, which stops 3 residues before it; the germline J gene fills it in. V usage is TRBV7-9 and J usage is TRBJ1-1, with 7 bases aligning to TRBD1. CDR3 size: 13 residues. Germline V gene lookup returns CDR1 SEHNR and CDR2 FQNEAQ (reference sequence). CDR3 region: CASSLEGASEAFF. Incomplete CDR3 DNA: TGTGCCAGCAGCTTAGAGGGGGCATCAGAA.

This clone was detected ten times or more. The read finishes 3 residues shy of the CDR3 end, and the germline J gene is used to complete it. At the DNA level, this CDR3 is encoded by other sequences in the same sample as well. The rearrangement joins TRBV19 to TRBJ1-3; no clear D gene. Per germline, CDR1 LNHDA and CDR2 SQIVND (reference sequence). The V end lost 3 bases, the J end lost 0 bases, and 9 bases lay between the germline ends. This CDR3 region has 15 residues. The CDR3 here is CASSIEGSSGNTIYF. The covered CDR3 bases are TGTGCCAGTAGTATCGAAGGGTCCTCTGGAAACACC.

This clone was counted ten times or more. The read is 3 residues too short to cover the CDR3 end, so that end is filled in from the germline J gene. The chain is built from TRBV7-9 and TRBJ2-5; TRBD2 matches at 11 bases. Trimming took 4 bases from V and 2 from J; bases not matched to a gene: 3. Germline CDR1 SEHNR, CDR2 FQNEAQ (reference sequence). The CDR3 extends over 15 amino acids. The CDR3 loop is CASSYSGREQETQYF. Incomplete CDR3 DNA: TGTGCCAGCAGCTATAGCGGGAGGGAACAAGAGACC.

This clone was counted at least ten times. The CDR3 extends 3 residues past the end of the read, so its final part is completed from the germline J gene. The V gene is TRBV7-3, the J gene TRBJ1-6, with 7 positions matching TRBD1. The CDR3 is 14 amino acids. With 5 bases clipped from V and 7 bases from J, the junction kept 5 bases outside the gene matches. Germline V lookup: CDR1 SGHTA, CDR2 FQGTGA. The sequenced CDR3 bases are TGTGCCAGCAGCGCGACAGGGCTAAATTCACCC. It yields the protein CASSATGLNSP. The complete CDR3 sequence is CASSATGLNSPLHF.

This clone appeared many times. The read is 3 residues too short to cover the CDR3 end, so that end is filled in from the germline J gene. The V gene is TRBV29-1, the J gene TRBJ1-2, with TRBD1 identical over 7 bases. Unmatched junction bases numbered 1, after V lost 4 bases and J lost 2 bases. Germline CDR1 is SQVTM and CDR2 is ANQGSEA. The CDR3 covers 12 residues. The CDR3 spells CSVVTGNYGYTF. The covered CDR3 bases are TGCAGCGTTGTGACAGGGAACTATGGC.

A few counts support this clone. The read comes to an end 3 residues before the CDR3 does, leaving the germline J gene to fill in the end. The chain carries TRBV19 and TRBJ1-2; D uncertain. CDR3 length equals 14 residues. From germline, CDR1 is LNHDA and CDR2 SQIVND (reference sequence). CDR3 sequence: CASSKLVSWNDYTF. The sequenced part of the CDR3 DNA is TGTGCCAGTAGTAAACTAGTAAGTTGGAATGAC.

This clone was seen repeatedly, ten times or more. Sequencing ends 3 residues short of the CDR3 end; the germline J gene provides the rest. V usage is TRBV5-1 and J usage is TRBJ1-3; TRBD1 aligns across 9 bases. The CDR3 has 18 residues. Germline CDR1 SGHRS, CDR2 YFSETQ. Trimming removed 0 bases from V and 0 bases from J; junction bases left unmatched: 7. CDR3 DNA, as far as it was read: TGCGCCAGCAGCTTGGGGAGGTGGGACAGGGCCTCTGGAAACACC. Translating it yields CASSLGRWDRASGNT. The whole CDR3 is CASSLGRWDRASGNTIYF.

This clone was seen at least ten times. The CDR3 goes on 3 residues after the read ends, and that part is filled in from the germline J gene. The rearrangement links TRBV6-1 to TRBJ2-5, with D perhaps TRBD1 (6 bases). The ends were cut back, 0 bases at V and 2 bases at J, with 10 bases in the middle. In germline, CDR1 is MNHNS, CDR2 SASEGT. CDR3 length equals 15 residues. The CDR3 here is CASSEATGTQETQYF. The covered CDR3 bases are TGTGCCAGCAGTGAAGCAACAGGGACGCAAGAGACC.

This clone has a handful of counts. The CDR3 end is not reached by the read, which stops 3 residues before it; the germline J gene fills it in. This rearrangement joins TRBV6-2 or TRBV6-3 to TRBJ1-2, with a possible D match to TRBD1 (6 bases). CDR1 and CDR2 from the germline V gene are MNHEY and SVGEGT. The CDR3 is made up of 16 amino acids. The CDR3 sequence is CASRRGYGLSTDTYTF. The covered CDR3 bases are TGTGCCAGCAGAAGGGGGTACGGGCTTAGCACAGATACC.

This clone was picked up many times. The CDR3 end lies 3 residues beyond the end of the read and is filled in from the germline J gene. The rearrangement uses TRBV7-3 and TRBJ2-1, with 8 bases matching TRBD1. V trimming: 5 bases; J trimming: 2 bases; junction bases outside the gene matches: 5. The CDR3 is 15 residues long. Germline values: CDR1 SGHTA, CDR2 FQGTGA. CDR3 loop: CASSTGTGPYNEQFF. The CDR3 bases that were read are TGTGCCAGCAGCACCGGGACAGGCCCCTACAATGAG.

This clone has more than one count but fewer than ten. The CDR3 goes on 3 residues after the read ends, and that part is filled in from the germline J gene. The chain joins TRBV5-1 to TRBJ2-7; no clear D gene. The germline V gene encodes CDR1 SGHRS and CDR2 YFSETQ. The CDR3 loop spans 12 amino acids. The ends were cut back, 1 base at V and 4 bases at J, with 6 bases in the middle. The DNA read from the CDR3 is TGCGCCAGCAGCTTGACTACTTACGAG. Its protein product is CASSLTTYE. The whole CDR3 protein reads CASSLTTYEQYF.

Many counts were recorded for this clone. The CDR3 end is not reached by the read, which stops 3 residues before it; the germline J gene fills it in. This chain links TRBV20-1 with TRBJ2-5; possibly TRBD2 for D (5 bases). The V and J ends lost 5 bases and 4 bases respectively, with 14 bases between them. Germline lookup yields CDR1 DFQATT and CDR2 SNEGSKA (reference sequence). The CDR3 totals 13 residues. CDR3 protein: CSAPRAGGETQYF. The CDR3 bases that were read are TGCAGTGCTCCCCGTGCGGGTGGAGAGACC.

This clone was observed many times. The read ends 3 residues before the CDR3 terminus; that terminus is restored from the germline J gene. This chain joins TRBV12-3 or TRBV12-4 and TRBJ2-1; 11 bases are a match to TRBD1. The CDR3 loop spans 15 amino acids. J was trimmed by 5 bases and V by 7 bases; bases with no gene match: 7. The CDR3 reads CASTERTGGHNEQFF. Incomplete CDR3 DNA: TGTGCCAGCACCGAGAGGACAGGGGGCCACAATGAG.

This clone was observed many times. Read data end 3 residues before the CDR3 end; the end is taken from the germline J gene. The chain couples TRBV20-1 to TRBJ2-3; 12 nucleotides line up with TRBD2. Germline V CDR1 and CDR2: DFQATT, SNEGSKA (reference sequence). The CDR3 length is 16 residues. Trimming cost V 6 bases and J 3 bases; bases outside gene matches: 10. Partial CDR3 DNA: TGCAGTGCGCGGGAATGGACTAGCGGGAAGACAGATACG. This sequence encodes CSAREWTSGKTDT. In full, the CDR3 is CSAREWTSGKTDTQYF.

This clone was counted a few times. The read terminates 3 residues before the CDR3 end, so the remaining end is supplied by the germline J gene. The rearrangement links TRBV7-8 to TRBJ2-1, with D possibly matching TRBD1 (6 bases). The germline V gene has CDR1 SGHVS and CDR2 FQNEAQ. There are 16 residues in the CDR3. V shed 1 base and J shed 6 bases, with 16 bases lying between them. CDR3: CASSLDGWTDSNEQFF. The covered CDR3 bases are TGTGCCAGCAGCTTAGACGGGTGGACGGACAGCAATGAG.

This clone came up many times. The read terminates 3 residues before the CDR3 end, so the remaining end is supplied by the germline J gene. V usage is TRBV7-3 and J usage is TRBJ2-3; D is perhaps TRBD2 (5 bases). V was clipped by 5 bases and J by 4 bases, with 13 bases between them. CDR1 is SGHTA, CDR2 FQGTGA, per germline. The CDR3 runs to 14 residues. CDR3 DNA (partial): TGTGCCAGCAGCCCCCGGGGTAACGCAGATACG. Protein: CASSPRGNADT. The CDR3 in full is CASSPRGNADTQYF.

This clone was counted at least ten times. Coverage ceases 3 residues before the CDR3 finishes, and the germline J gene fills in the end. The chain is built from TRBV5-6 and TRBJ2-2; 9 bases are a match to TRBD2. From germline, CDR1 is SGHDT and CDR2 YYEEEE. V shed 5 bases and J 5 bases; nucleotides not matched to a gene: 7. CDR3 size: 15 residues. CDR3: CASRLAGVSTGELFF. The part of the CDR3 DNA that was read is TGTGCCAGCAGATTAGCGGGAGTGTCTACCGGGGAG.

This clone appeared many times. The read terminates 3 residues ahead of where the CDR3 ends, so the germline J gene completes it. The chain recombines TRBV5-1 with TRBJ1-2, with 8 bases fitting TRBD1. This CDR3 region has 15 residues. V lost 2 bases to trimming and J lost 1 base; unmatched junction nucleotides: 4. CDR1 is SGHRS, CDR2 YFSETQ, per germline. Incomplete CDR3 DNA: TGCGCCAGCAGCTTTGCGACAGGGGTTAACTATGGC. This codes for CASSFATGVNYG. The complete CDR3 reads CASSFATGVNYGYTF.

As regards this clone: The read comes to an end 3 residues before the CDR3 does, leaving the germline J gene to fill in the end. The chain uses TRBV2 and TRBJ1-1; a possible D gene is TRBD1 (6 bases). CDR1 is SNHLY and CDR2 is FYNNEI in the germline V gene. The CDR3 is made up of 14 amino acids. V was pared by 6 bases and J by 1 base, with 12 bases between. CDR3 bases read: TGTGCCAGCAGACAGGGAGAGGGGAACACTGAA. It encodes CASRQGEGNTE. The entire CDR3 protein reads CASRQGEGNTEAFF.

This clone occurred many times. The CDR3 extends 3 residues past the end of the read, so its final part is completed from the germline J gene. The chain carries TRBV7-2 and TRBJ2-7; tentatively, D is TRBD2 (7 bases). V shed 5 bases and J shed 6 bases, with 20 bases lying between them. CDR1 is SGHTA, CDR2 FQGNSA, per germline. CDR3 size: 15 residues. Partial CDR3 DNA: TGTGCCAGCAGCCTAAGGGCGGGGGCCGTCCGCGAG. This encodes CASSLRAGAVRE. The entire CDR3 protein reads CASSLRAGAVREQYF.

This clone showed up many times. The read gets to within 3 residues of the CDR3 end, and the germline J gene fills in the rest. J is TRBJ2-1 and V is TRBV7-6; possible D gene TRBD1, 6 bases. V was cut by 1 base and J by 9 bases, with 13 bases left in between. The germline V gene has CDR1 SGHVS and CDR2 FNYEAQ. The CDR3 is 14 amino acids. Partial CDR3 DNA: TGTGCCAGCAGCTTAGTCCCAGGGGCGGGTGAG. Translated: CASSLVPGAGE. The CDR3 in full is CASSLVPGAGEQFF.

This clone was seen at least ten times. The read gets to within 3 residues of the CDR3 end, and the germline J gene fills in the rest. The rearrangement uses TRBV29-1 and TRBJ1-2; the D gene is possibly TRBD1 (5 bases). CDR3 size: 14 residues. Germline lookup yields CDR1 SQVTM and CDR2 ANQGSEA. V was cut by 3 bases and J by 2 bases, with 13 bases left in between. CDR3 bases read: TGCAGCGTTGAGCGATGGACACCCAACTATGGC. Amino acids: CSVERWTPNYG. The CDR3, in full, reads CSVERWTPNYGYTF.

This clone was detected many times. The read ends 3 residues before the CDR3 terminus; that terminus is restored from the germline J gene. The chain employs TRBV5-1 and TRBJ2-5, with no clear D. The CDR3 totals 13 residues. With 2 bases removed from V and 2 bases from J, the gap between germline ends came to 7 bases. The germline V gene encodes CDR1 SGHRS and CDR2 YFSETQ. The CDR3 DNA, read in part, is TGCGCCAGCAGCTTTGGCCCGCAAGAGACC. Its protein product is CASSFGPQET. The whole CDR3 protein reads CASSFGPQETQYF.

A note on this clone: Sequencing ends 3 residues short of the CDR3 end; the germline J gene provides the rest. This rearrangement joins TRBV7-3 to TRBJ1-1; D is uncertain. The CDR3 extends over 17 amino acids. The V gene's germline CDR1 is SGHTA and CDR2 FQGTGA. The CDR3 protein is CASSLLGRAGENAEAFF. The sequenced part of the CDR3 DNA is TGTGCCAGCAGCTTACTCGGGCGGGCTGGGGAGAACGCCGAA.

CDR3 region: CSARAFTLAGSYGYTF. The DNA read from the CDR3 is TGCAGTGCTAGAGCTTTTACCCTGGCAGGTAGCTATGGC. J is TRBJ1-2 and V is TRBV20-1, with D hard to call. Read sequence stops 3 residues before the CDR3 end, and the germline J gene provides the missing end. V was clipped by 1 base and J by 4 bases, with 19 bases between them. The germline V gene encodes CDR1 DFQATT and CDR2 SNEGSKA (reference sequence). This CDR3 has 16 amino acids.